The rows below give T cell receptor beta chains drawn from one sample of a study of cytomegalovirus exposure and HLA in healthy donors. Only in-frame clones appear in the TCRdb table, and some are missing; sequencing was by immunoSEQ multiplex PCR. The sample records 100,000 to 150,000 clones, 50% to 75% being singletons. The sample taken for sequencing was PBMCs. These receptors all come from a woman between 40 and 55 years old in good health and CMV-seropositive. The CDR3 runs from the conserved cysteine through the conserved F or W. D genes are given only for firm matches. Some rows mark clone size as missing; the rest say once, few, many or name a class of expanded clone.

clone size: NA
D gene: TRBD1
V gene: TRBV6-6
J gene: TRBJ1-5
CDR3 protein: CASKRTGNQPQHF
CDR3 DNA: TGTGCCAGCAAAAGGACAGGGAATCAGCCCCAGCATTTT

clone size: NA
D gene: TRBD1
V gene: TRBV6-1
J gene: TRBJ2-1
CDR3 protein: CAGSRGTGVANEQFF
CDR3 DNA: TGTGCCGGCTCGAGAGGGACAGGGGTGGCCAATGAGCAGTTCTTC

clone size: NA
D gene: TRBD1
V gene: TRBV27
J gene: TRBJ2-2
CDR3 protein: CASSQGALTGELFF
CDR3 DNA: TGTGCCAGCAGCCAGGGGGCTCTCACCGGGGAGCTGTTTTTT

clone size: NA
D gene: NA
V gene: TRBV25-1
J gene: TRBJ2-7
CDR3 protein: CASGGSPAYEQYF
CDR3 DNA: TGTGCCAGCGGTGGGAGCCCAGCCTACGAGCAGTACTTC

clone size: once
D gene: NA
V gene: TRBV6-1
J gene: TRBJ1-2
CDR3 protein: CASKFRGVGGYTF
CDR3 DNA: TGTGCCAGCAAATTCCGGGGGGTTGGTGGCTACACCTTC

clone size: NA
D gene: NA
V gene: TRBV7-9
J gene: TRBJ2-7
CDR3 protein: CSSSKEPYEQYF
CDR3 DNA: TGTTCCAGCTCGAAGGAGCCCTACGAGCAGTACTTC

clone size: NA
D gene: NA
V gene: TRBV29-1
J gene: TRBJ1-2
CDR3 protein: CSVDRGLPNYGYPF
CDR3 DNA: TGCAGCGTTGACAGGGGCCTACCAAACTATGGCTACCCCTTC

clone size: NA
D gene: NA
V gene: TRBV28
J gene: TRBJ1-1
CDR3 protein: CASSRGYTEAFF
CDR3 DNA: TGTGCCAGTTCCCGGGGTTACACTGAAGCTTTCTTT

clone size: NA
D gene: NA
V gene: TRBV7-8
J gene: TRBJ2-7
CDR3 protein: CASSLEGLRPSSYEQYF
CDR3 DNA: TGTGCCAGCAGCTTAGAGGGGCTCCGACCGAGCTCCTACGAGCAGTACTTC

clone size: NA
D gene: NA
V gene: TRBV28
J gene: TRBJ1-1
CDR3 protein: CASSTPQAMNTEAFF
CDR3 DNA: TGTGCCAGCAGTACTCCCCAAGCCATGAACACTGAAGCTTTCTTT

clone size: NA
D gene: TRBD2
V gene: TRBV28
J gene: TRBJ2-3
CDR3 protein: CASSSWTSGGTDTQYF
CDR3 DNA: TGTGCCAGCAGTTCCTGGACTAGCGGGGGCACAGATACGCAGTATTTT

clone size: NA
D gene: NA
V gene: TRBV28
J gene: TRBJ2-7
CDR3 protein: CASSSNDGSSYEQYF
CDR3 DNA: TGTGCCAGCAGTTCGAATGACGGGAGCTCCTACGAGCAGTACTTC

clone size: once
D gene: TRBD1
V gene: TRBV29-1
J gene: TRBJ1-1
CDR3 protein: CSVTVKTGNPYMAFF
CDR3 DNA: TGCAGCGTCACTGTAAAGACAGGGAACCCTTACATGGCTTTCTTT

clone size: few
D gene: NA
V gene: TRBV6-1
J gene: TRBJ1-2
CDR3 protein: CASSERDYGYTF
CDR3 DNA: TGTGCCAGCAGTGAACGGGACTATGGCTACACCTTC

clone size: few
D gene: TRBD2
V gene: TRBV6-1
J gene: TRBJ2-4
CDR3 protein: CASSEWTSPKAKNIQYF
CDR3 DNA: TGTGCCAGCAGTGAATGGACTAGCCCTAAAGCCAAAAACATTCAGTACTTC

clone size: NA
D gene: NA
V gene: TRBV11-3
J gene: TRBJ2-2
CDR3 protein: CASSENGLLGELFF
CDR3 DNA: TGTGCCAGCAGCGAAAACGGACTACTCGGGGAGCTGTTTTTT

clone size: NA
D gene: NA
V gene: TRBV2
J gene: TRBJ2-1
CDR3 protein: CASSGAEGSYNEQFF
CDR3 DNA: TGTGCCAGCAGTGGGGCGGAGGGCTCCTACAATGAGCAGTTCTTC

clone size: NA
D gene: NA
V gene: TRBV6-6
J gene: TRBJ1-1
CDR3 protein: CATLPGVSTEAFF
CDR3 DNA: TGTGCCACCCTGCCAGGGGTGTCCACTGAAGCTTTCTTT

clone size: NA
D gene: NA
V gene: TRBV4-1
J gene: TRBJ1-4
CDR3 protein: CASSPSDGGNEKLFF
CDR3 DNA: TGCGCCAGCAGCCCCTCCGACGGAGGAAATGAAAAACTGTTTTTT

clone size: NA
D gene: NA
V gene: TRBV7-6
J gene: TRBJ1-3
CDR3 protein: CASSSTENSGNTIYF
CDR3 DNA: TGTGCCAGCAGCTCTACAGAAAACTCTGGAAACACCATATATTTT

clone size: NA
D gene: NA
V gene: TRBV29-1
J gene: TRBJ1-2
CDR3 protein: CSVEAGRMDTF
CDR3 DNA: TGCAGCGTTGAAGCGGGTCGCATGGACACCTTC

clone size: NA
D gene: NA
V gene: TRBV19
J gene: TRBJ2-6
CDR3 protein: CASSMEDYSGANVLTF
CDR3 DNA: TGTGCCAGTAGTATGGAGGACTACTCTGGGGCCAACGTCCTGACTTTC

clone size: NA
D gene: NA
V gene: TRBV30
J gene: TRBJ2-5
CDR3 protein: CAWSPYGTGKETQYF
CDR3 DNA: TGTGCCTGGAGTCCCTACGGGACTGGGAAAGAGACCCAGTACTTC

clone size: NA
D gene: NA
V gene: TRBV6-6
J gene: TRBJ1-4
CDR3 protein: CASSYSTGINEKLFF
CDR3 DNA: TGTGCCAGCAGTTACTCAACAGGGATTAATGAAAAACTGTTTTTT

clone size: NA
D gene: NA
V gene: TRBV11-2
J gene: TRBJ2-7
CDR3 protein: CASSLRDKSSYEQYF
CDR3 DNA: TGTGCCAGCAGCTTACGGGACAAAAGTTCCTACGAGCAGTACTTC

clone size: NA
D gene: TRBD1
V gene: TRBV28
J gene: TRBJ1-1
CDR3 protein: CASSFRDRSKAFF
CDR3 DNA: TGTGCCAGCAGTTTCCGGGACAGGTCAAAAGCTTTCTTT

clone size: NA
D gene: TRBD2
V gene: TRBV7-9
J gene: TRBJ2-1
CDR3 protein: CASSLVAGGPDEQFF
CDR3 DNA: TGTGCCAGCAGCTTAGTGGCGGGAGGGCCAGATGAGCAGTTCTTC

clone size: NA
D gene: NA
V gene: TRBV7-3
J gene: TRBJ2-5
CDR3 protein: CASSLMGGPQETQYF
CDR3 DNA: TGTGCCAGCAGCTTAATGGGGGGTCCCCAAGAGACCCAGTACTTC

clone size: few
D gene: NA
V gene: TRBV27
J gene: TRBJ2-3
CDR3 protein: CASRPNGGRTDTQYF
CDR3 DNA: TGTGCCAGCAGACCAAACGGGGGTCGCACAGATACGCAGTATTTT

clone size: few
D gene: NA
V gene: TRBV6-5
J gene: TRBJ2-7
CDR3 protein: CASSYSGQAHSYEQYF
CDR3 DNA: TGTGCCAGCAGTTACTCTGGGCAGGCCCACTCCTACGAGCAGTACTTC

clone size: NA
D gene: TRBD2
V gene: TRBV9
J gene: TRBJ2-5
CDR3 protein: CASSPNIAGGRETQYF
CDR3 DNA: TGTGCCAGCAGCCCGAACATAGCGGGGGGGCGGGAGACCCAGTACTTC

clone size: NA
D gene: TRBD1
V gene: TRBV5-1
J gene: TRBJ2-2
CDR3 protein: CASSLDPGTGGTGELFF
CDR3 DNA: TGCGCCAGCAGCTTGGATCCCGGGACAGGAGGAACCGGGGAGCTGTTTTTT

clone size: NA
D gene: NA
V gene: TRBV29-1
J gene: TRBJ1-2
CDR3 protein: CSVESGDGYTF
CDR3 DNA: TGCAGCGTTGAATCAGGGGACGGCTACACCTTC

clone size: NA
D gene: NA
V gene: TRBV30
J gene: TRBJ1-6
CDR3 protein: CAWTAGAAYVSPLHF
CDR3 DNA: TGTGCCTGGACCGCTGGAGCGGCGTACGTTTCACCCCTCCACTTT